Shown below are 27 T cell receptor beta chains from a single sample sequenced in a study of blood T cell repertoires in COVID-19. Here immunoSEQ multiplex PCR was the method, and the copy in TCRdb shows in-frame clones only, minus some. The table records more than 200,000 clones, about nine tenths of them present only once. Sequenced input: peripheral blood. Receptor source: a man aged 50 or older with COVID-19, enrolled during active disease.

The V and J genes are TRBV10-3 and TRBJ1-1; no definite D call. Trimming stripped 6 bases from V and 11 bases from J, with 16 bases between. Germline lookup yields CDR1 ENHRY and CDR2 SYGVKD. The CDR3 covers 12 residues. DNA for the CDR3: TGTGCCATCAGGACCGTGGCCGGGGAGGCTTTCTTT. Its protein product is CAIRTVAGEAFF.

A few counts support this clone. CDR3 DNA: TGTGCCAGTAGTACCGGACAGGCAAATCAGCCCCAGCATTTT. Its translation is CASSTGQANQPQHF. V gene TRBV19 combines with J gene TRBJ1-5, with 7 positions matching TRBD1. The CDR3 contains 14 residues. The germline V gene encodes CDR1 LNHDA and CDR2 SQIVND (reference sequence). V lost 4 bases and J lost 4; bases outside the gene matches: 4.

V usage is TRBV7-6 and J usage is TRBJ2-5; D is possibly TRBD1 (6 bases). The germline V gene encodes CDR1 SGHVS and CDR2 FNYEAQ. The CDR3 extends over 15 amino acids. Trimming stripped 1 base from V and 1 base from J, with 10 bases between. This CDR3 reads CASSLVWDTQETQYF. In DNA, the CDR3 is TGTGCCAGCAGCTTAGTATGGGACACCCAAGAGACCCAGTACTTC.

V usage is TRBV10-3 and J usage is TRBJ2-2; D possibly corresponds to TRBD1 (6 bases). This CDR3 is built from 13 residues. Germline V lookup: CDR1 ENHRY, CDR2 SYGVKD. V was pared by 5 bases and J by 3 bases, with 7 bases between. The CDR3 here is CAISYRDTGELFF. CDR3 in DNA: TGTGCCATCAGTTACAGGGACACCGGGGAGCTGTTTTTT.

The CDR3 DNA reads as TGTGCCAGCAGCTTAGATCGGGGGACGAACACCGGGGAGCTGTTTTTT. Protein product: CASSLDRGTNTGELFF. The J gene is TRBJ2-2, the V gene TRBV11-3, with a tentative D call TRBD2 (6 bases). From germline, CDR1 is SGHNT and CDR2 YENEEA. The CDR3 runs 16 residues. The ends were cut back, 0 bases at V and 0 bases at J, with 8 bases in the middle.

This chain connects TRBV12-3 or TRBV12-4 to TRBJ2-3, with a tentative D call TRBD2 (5 bases). This CDR3 has 12 amino acids. Trimming left V 5 bases short and J 13 bases short, with 16 bases between. CDR3 residues: CASSTRSRGEYF. As DNA, the CDR3 is TGTGCCAGCAGTACCCGGTCCCGGGGTGAGTATTTT.

This chain connects TRBV7-3 to TRBJ2-2; TRBD1 is a possible D gene (6 bases). V lost 5 bases and J lost 1, with 8 bases in between. Germline V gene lookup returns CDR1 SGHTA and CDR2 FQGTGA. The CDR3 has 14 amino acids. CDR3 sequence: CASSMTGNTGELFF. CDR3 nucleotide sequence: TGTGCCAGCAGCATGACAGGGAACACCGGGGAGCTGTTTTTT.

V is TRBV15 and J is TRBJ2-1, with D possibly TRBD2 on 5 matching bases. Trimming stripped 8 bases from V and 2 bases from J, with 16 bases between. Germline CDR1 is LNHNV and CDR2 is YYDKDF (reference sequence). The CDR3 extends over 15 amino acids. CDR3 coding DNA: TGTGCCACCCTAGCCAACCTCCCCCCCTACAATGAGCAGTTCTTC. It encodes CATLANLPPYNEQFF.

The chain uses TRBV9 and TRBJ1-2; 8 positions match TRBD1. The CDR3 extends over 14 amino acids. Trimming took 1 base from V and 10 from J; bases not matched to a gene: 9. Germline-derived CDR1 and CDR2 are SGDLS and YYNGEE. CDR3 sequence: CASSVFQGATPYTF. In DNA, the CDR3 is TGTGCCAGCAGCGTATTTCAGGGGGCCACCCCCTACACCTTC. Complete variable domain (other parts from reference TRBV9 and TRBJ1-2): DSGVTQTPKHLITATGQRVTLRCSPRSGDLSVYWYQQSLDQGLQFLIQYYNGEERAKGNILERFSAQQFPDLHSELNLSSLELGDSALYFCASSVFQGATPYTFGSGTRLTVV.

CDR3 loop: CASSRRGQAATDTQYF. The CDR3 DNA reads as TGTGCCAGCTCACGCAGGGGACAGGCGGCCACAGATACGCAGTATTTT. This chain uses TRBV18 with TRBJ2-3; TRBD1 aligns across 8 bases. V shed 4 bases, J shed 2 bases, and the junction held 8 bases outside the gene matches. Germline V gives CDR1 KGHSH, CDR2 LQKENI. The CDR3 totals 16 residues.

The chain links TRBV27 to TRBJ2-7; unclear D gene. The CDR3 sequence is 13 residues long. Trimming took 6 bases from V and 4 from J, leaving 13 bases between them. Germline V gene data show CDR1 as MNHEY and CDR2 as SMNVEV (reference sequence). The CDR3 DNA follows: TGTGCCAGCAGCCCTGGTCCAGGTTACGAGCAGTACTTC. Protein product: CASSPGPGYEQYF.

The V gene is TRBV14, the J gene TRBJ1-2; TRBD1 agrees at 8 bases. CDR1 SGHDN and CDR2 FVKESK come from the germline V gene. The trim removed 2 bases at V and 8 bases at J, leaving 10 bases unmatched. CDR3 size: 15 residues. The CDR3: CASSQRTGTSGGYTF. The DNA for the CDR3 is TGTGCCAGCAGCCAACGGACAGGGACAAGTGGCGGCTACACCTTC.

The genes are TRBV6-5 and TRBJ1-6; 7 bases line up with TRBD1. Unmatched junction bases numbered 5, after V lost 5 bases and J lost 7 bases. In germline, CDR1 is MNHEY, CDR2 SVGAGI. The CDR3 totals 14 residues. The CDR3 protein is CASSRDRMNSPLHF. Here the CDR3 DNA reads TGTGCCAGCAGTCGGGACAGAATGAATTCACCCCTCCACTTT.

The rearrangement uses TRBV5-1 and TRBJ2-3, with 11 bases that match TRBD2. Germline V gene sequence: CDR1 SGHRS, CDR2 YFSETQ. The J segment lost 1 base and the V segment lost 0 bases, leaving 4 bases of the junction unmatched. The CDR3 contains 17 residues. CDR3 DNA: TGCGCCAGCAGCTTGGATCTAGCGGGAGGCCGCACAGATACGCAGTATTTT. The encoded protein is CASSLDLAGGRTDTQYF. Complete variable domain (other parts from reference TRBV5-1 and TRBJ2-3): KAGVTQTPRYLIKTRGQQVTLSCSPISGHRSVSWYQQTPGQGLQFLFEYFSETQRNKGNFPGRFSGRQFSNSRSEMNVSTLELGDSALYLCASSLDLAGGRTDTQYFGPGTRLTVL.

The V and J genes are TRBV10-3 and TRBJ2-3; D ambiguous. The V gene's germline CDR1 is ENHRY and CDR2 SYGVKD. This CDR3 region has 11 residues. V lost 11 bases, J lost 3 bases, and 9 bases lay in between. In nucleotides, the CDR3 is TGTGCCGTATCGAGTACAGATACGCAGTATTTT. The encoded protein is CAVSSTDTQYF.

The rearrangement uses TRBV6-1 and TRBJ1-5, with unresolved D. CDR3 size: 14 residues. CDR1 is MNHNS and CDR2 is SASEGT in the germline V gene. The V end lost 1 base, the J end lost 7 bases, and 11 bases lay between the germline ends. The CDR3 region has the DNA TGTGCCAGCAGTGAAGGGTCAAGCTTCCAGCCCCAGCATTTT. It codes for CASSEGSSFQPQHF.

The V call is TRBV2, the J call TRBJ1-1, with D hard to call. Deletions cut 2 bases from V and 0 bases from J, with 7 bases between. The germline gives CDR1 SNHLY, CDR2 FYNNEI. There are 14 residues in the CDR3. CDR3 in DNA: TGTGCCAGCAGTGAACAGATGATGAACACTGAAGCTTTCTTT. Its protein is CASSEQMMNTEAFF. Full variable domain (remainder filled in from reference TRBV2 and TRBJ1-1): EPEVTQTPSHQVTQMGQEVILRCVPISNHLYFYWYRQILGQKVEFLVSFYNNEISEKSEIFDDQFSVERPDGSNFTLKIRSTKLEDSAMYFCASSEQMMNTEAFFGQGTRLTVV.

As concerns this clone: Other DNA sequences within the sample encode an identical CDR3. The chain recombines TRBV9 with TRBJ1-3; 8 bases match TRBD1. Germline values: CDR1 SGDLS, CDR2 YYNGEE. The CDR3 has 15 amino acids. J was trimmed by 2 bases and V by 3 bases; bases with no gene match: 4. CDR3 DNA: TGTGCCAGCAGCGGCGGACAGGGAACTGGAAACACCATATATTTT. Translating gives CASSGGQGTGNTIYF. Looking up the rest from reference TRBV9 and TRBJ1-3 gives the full variable domain: DSGVTQTPKHLITATGQRVTLRCSPRSGDLSVYWYQQSLDQGLQFLIQYYNGEERAKGNILERFSAQQFPDLHSELNLSSLELGDSALYFCASSGGQGTGNTIYFGEGSWLTVV.

This clone has just one count. The J gene is TRBJ2-3, the V gene TRBV11-3; no clear D. The CDR3 covers 13 residues. V gave up 1 base and J gave up 4 bases, with 6 bases separating them. Germline V gene lookup returns CDR1 SGHNT and CDR2 YENEEA. The CDR3 sequence: CASSLGVADTQYF. CDR3 DNA: TGTGCCAGCAGCTTAGGAGTGGCAGATACGCAGTATTTT.

CDR3 region: CASSETPTGGTGNQPQHF. Written as DNA, the CDR3 is TGTGCCAGCAGTGAGACCCCAACCGGGGGAACGGGCAATCAGCCCCAGCATTTT. The chain employs TRBV2 and TRBJ1-5; D is perhaps TRBD1 (5 bases). Trimming left V 3 bases short and J 2 bases short, with 20 bases between. The germline CDR1 and CDR2 sequences are SNHLY and FYNNEI. The CDR3 extends over 18 amino acids.

The V gene is TRBV9, the J gene TRBJ2-1; 10 bases fit TRBD1. CDR1 is SGDLS, CDR2 YYNGEE, per germline. V lost 3 bases to trimming and J lost 6 bases; unmatched junction nucleotides: 6. The CDR3 loop spans 15 amino acids. The CDR3 here is CASSARDRGANEQFF. The DNA for the CDR3 is TGTGCCAGCAGCGCCCGGGACAGGGGAGCCAATGAGCAGTTCTTC.

J is TRBJ2-1 and V is TRBV6-2 or TRBV6-3; 15 bases map to TRBD2. The CDR3 covers 18 residues. V lost 6 bases and J lost 8; bases outside the gene matches: 14. From germline, CDR1 is MNHEY and CDR2 SVGEGT. The CDR3 nucleotides read TGTGCCAGCAGCCCCTGGGGGACTAGCGGGGGGCCCAGGTATGAGCAGTTCTTC. Translated, it gives CASSPWGTSGGPRYEQFF.

This clone was picked up one time. This rearrangement joins TRBV11-3 to TRBJ2-7; 13 bases are shared with TRBD2. The J segment lost 6 bases and the V segment lost 4 bases, leaving 3 bases of the junction unmatched. Per the germline V gene, CDR1 is SGHNT and CDR2 is YENEEA. CDR3 length equals 14 residues. DNA of the CDR3: TGTGCCAGCAGCTGGACTAGCGGGAGCGGCGAGCAGTACTTC. Amino acids: CASSWTSGSGEQYF.

This clone showed up just a few times. The rearrangement joins TRBV29-1 to TRBJ1-5; 10 positions match TRBD1. CDR1 and CDR2 (germline): SQVTM, ANQGSEA. This CDR3 contains 13 residues. Trimming at V came to 6 bases and at J to 5 bases, leaving 4 bases not matched to a gene. The CDR3 DNA reads TGCAGCGTGACAGGGGGCCGGGATCAGCCCCAGCATTTT. This translates into CSVTGGRDQPQHF.

The rearrangement links TRBV6-5 to TRBJ1-6; 7 bases line up with TRBD1. The CDR3 contains 15 residues. The J segment lost 7 bases and the V segment lost 6 bases, leaving 9 bases of the junction unmatched. Germline V gene sequence: CDR1 MNHEY, CDR2 SVGAGI. CDR3 nucleotide sequence: TGTGCCAGCAGGGGACAGACGGTGGGGAATTCACCCCTCCACTTT. This translates into CASRGQTVGNSPLHF.

The CDR3 reads CASSLRTGEGETQYF. The CDR3 DNA is TGTGCCAGCAGCTTGAGAACAGGGGAAGGGGAGACCCAGTACTTC. The chain links TRBV5-6 to TRBJ2-5; 7 nucleotides agree with TRBD1. After removal of 1 base from V and 5 bases from J, the junction contained 8 bases not matched to a gene. The CDR3 loop spans 15 amino acids. Germline-derived CDR1 and CDR2 are SGHDT and YYEEEE.

The V gene is TRBV2, the J gene TRBJ1-4, with a tentative D call TRBD1 (6 bases). The CDR3 is 14 amino acids. The ends were cut back, 7 bases at V and 0 bases at J, with 9 bases in the middle. Germline CDR1 is SNHLY and CDR2 is FYNNEI. The CDR3, as DNA: TGTGCCAGCACTACAGGGCCAACTAATGAAAAACTGTTTTTT. This codes for CASTTGPTNEKLFF.